The clone carrying this TCR beta chain was observed a few times. Its antigen is not known. MiXCR, run by TCRdb on the reads, gives a single entry per CDR3 protein. The sample lists 640,000 or so distinct CDR3 sequences; around 31% were seen once. Unmatched junction bases numbered 9, after V lost 4 bases and J lost 0 bases. This CDR3 contains 17 residues. The sample originates from a study of T cell repertoires in cytomegalovirus infection. Study context: Selected CMV epitopes included recently identified HLA-C-restricted ones as well as well-studied HLA-B-restricted ones. From public TCR beta signatures came an indication of both CMV infection and matching HLA type.

General study findings and limits: Dominant in the ex vivo response were TCR beta clonotypes restricted by HLA-C and specific for CMV. The cumulative frequency of public TCR beta families identified carriers of CMV plus the relevant HLA.

The sequenced sample was cultured PBMCs, obtained from culture after CMV antigen stimulation. The TCR originated in a human donor in good health (CMV status not recorded). Some clones in this sample may be carry-over from other donors' samples. The J gene is TRBJ1-5, the V gene TRBV12-3 or TRBV12-4; 7 bases fit TRBD1. The CDR3 nucleotides are TGTGCCAGCAGTTCAGGACAGGACAATTATAGCAATCAGCCCCAGCATTTT. Protein: CASSSGQDNYSNQPQHF.